The 28 T cell receptor beta chains below were found in one sample sequenced in a study of cytomegalovirus exposure and HLA in healthy donors. Produced via immunoSEQ multiplex PCR; TCRdb's table is partial and in-frame only. Of 100,000 to 150,000 clones detected, roughly 89% appear once; the ten largest clones hold 0.95% to 1.5%. Sequencing was carried out using PBMCs. Receptor source: a woman under 30 in good health and CMV-seronegative.

This clone was counted only a few times. The genes are TRBV10-2 and TRBJ1-2; the match to TRBD1 covers 7 bases. V was clipped by 2 bases and J by 7 bases; unmatched bases: 7. CDR1 is WSHSY and CDR2 is SAAADI in the germline V gene. This CDR3 is built from 14 residues. The CDR3 bases are TGCGCCAGCAGTGAGATTTCAGGGGGAGGTGGCTACACCTTC. This translates into CASSEISGGGGYTF.

The chain combines TRBV7-9 with TRBJ1-1; no clear D. V was clipped by 5 bases and J by 6 bases, with 10 bases between them. Germline assignment: CDR1 SEHNR and CDR2 FQNEAQ (reference sequence). The CDR3 runs to 12 residues. This CDR3 is CASSPSGAEAFF. The CDR3 DNA sequence: TGTGCCAGCAGCCCCTCCGGGGCTGAAGCTTTCTTT.

This chain connects TRBV20-1 to TRBJ2-4; D is uncertain. The CDR3 runs to 11 residues. Germline CDR1 and CDR2: DFQATT and SNEGSKA (reference sequence). The V end lost 4 bases, the J end lost 8 bases, and 9 bases lay between the germline ends. CDR3 DNA sequence: TGCAGTGCTATGGTGGCGGACATTCAGTACTTC. Translating gives CSAMVADIQYF.

In this sample, this clone turned up once. The chain links TRBV9 to TRBJ2-2; D is unresolved. Trimming left V 7 bases short and J 1 base short, with 5 bases between. The CDR3 is 12 residues long. Germline V gene data show CDR1 as SGDLS and CDR2 as YYNGEE. The CDR3 loop is CASSGNTGELFF. CDR3 bases: TGTGCCAGCTCGGGGAACACCGGGGAGCTGTTTTTT.

The chain combines TRBV5-1 with TRBJ2-2; TRBD1 agrees at 9 bases. CDR3 length: 18 amino acids. CDR1 is SGHRS, CDR2 YFSETQ, per germline. V shed 1 base, J shed 3 bases, and the junction held 10 bases outside the gene matches. The CDR3 protein is CASSLPGTGISYTGELFF. The DNA of the CDR3 is TGCGCCAGCAGCTTGCCCGGGACAGGGATTTCCTACACCGGGGAGCTGTTTTTT.

V is TRBV18 and J is TRBJ2-2; weak D call: TRBD2 (7 bases). The CDR3 has 16 amino acids. CDR1 is KGHSH, CDR2 LQKENI, per germline. V lost 5 bases and J lost 7, with 20 bases in between. CDR3: CASSVVAGALGGELFF. DNA of the CDR3: TGTGCCAGCTCAGTGGTGGCGGGGGCCCTCGGCGGGGAGCTGTTTTTT. Drawing the rest from reference TRBV18 and TRBJ2-2, the complete variable domain is NAGVMQNPRHLVRRRGQEARLRCSPMKGHSHVYWYRQLPEEGLKFMVYLQKENIIDESGMPKERFSAEFPKEGPSILRIQQVVRGDSAAYFCASSVVAGALGGELFFGEGSRLTVL.

The chain recombines TRBV28 with TRBJ1-5; the D is unclear. V was trimmed by 4 bases and J by 0 bases, leaving 7 bases between them. Looked up from germline, CDR1 is MDHEN and CDR2 is SYDVKM. The CDR3 spans 14 residues. CDR3 region: CASSSAGSNQPQHF. In DNA form, the CDR3 reads TGTGCCAGCAGTTCGGCAGGTAGCAATCAGCCCCAGCATTTT.

CDR3 residues: CASSSSSGVSETQYF. DNA for the CDR3: TGTGCCAGTAGTTCGTCGTCGGGGGTTTCAGAGACCCAGTACTTC. The rearrangement uses TRBV19 and TRBJ2-5; D perhaps matches TRBD2 (6 bases). V was clipped by 5 bases and J by 4 bases, with 17 bases between them. Germline assignment: CDR1 LNHDA and CDR2 SQIVND (reference sequence). CDR3 size: 15 residues.

The V and J genes are TRBV5-1 and TRBJ2-1, with 11 bases that match TRBD2. CDR1 is SGHRS, CDR2 YFSETQ, per germline. The length of the CDR3 is 15 residues. V gave up 4 bases and J gave up 3 bases; unmatched junction bases: 3. The CDR3 spells CASSETSGDYNEQFF. The DNA for the CDR3 is TGCGCCAGCAGCGAGACTAGCGGGGACTACAATGAGCAGTTCTTC.

The genes are TRBV6-5 and TRBJ1-3; D ambiguous. Germline CDR1 and CDR2: MNHEY and SVGAGI. The CDR3 is 14 amino acids. Deletions cut 5 bases from V and 5 bases from J, with 13 bases between. The CDR3 nucleotides read TGTGCCAGCAGTCCGACTGGTGGTAGAAACACCATATATTTT. Protein product: CASSPTGGRNTIYF.

The rearrangement joins TRBV15 to TRBJ2-1; TRBD2 is a possible D gene (5 bases). V dropped 1 base and J dropped 12 bases, with 10 bases sitting between them. CDR1 LNHNV and CDR2 YYDKDF come from the germline V gene (reference sequence). This CDR3 region has 12 residues. The CDR3 DNA sequence: TGTGCCACCAGCAGAGTGGAAGCGGCGCAGTTCTTC. Protein: CATSRVEAAQFF.

Worth noting for this clone: One junction end does not reproduce the germline sequence, and a read error may be involved. The chain carries TRBV7-6 and TRBJ2-1; 10 bases match TRBD2. This CDR3 has 14 amino acids. Germline CDR1 and CDR2: SGHVS and FNYEAQ. In DNA form, the CDR3 reads TGTGCCAGCAGCCTAGCGGGGGAGGAGAATGAGCAGTTCTTC. Translation gives CASSLAGEENEQFF.

This clone was picked up many times. The rearrangement joins TRBV6-1 to TRBJ1-3; possible D gene TRBD1, 5 bases. Trimming removed 6 bases from V and 0 bases from J, with 12 bases in between. CDR3 length equals 15 residues. Germline lookup yields CDR1 MNHNS and CDR2 SASEGT. The CDR3 DNA reads TGTGCCAGCAGGGGCCAGACAGACTCTGGAAACACCATATATTTT. It is translated as CASRGQTDSGNTIYF.

The gene calls are TRBV2 and TRBJ1-5, with D perhaps matching TRBD1 (6 bases). Trimming shortened V by 7 bases and J by 2 bases, and 18 bases separated the two germline ends. From germline, CDR1 is SNHLY and CDR2 FYNNEI. The length of the CDR3 is 16 residues. The CDR3 here is CASNLVGGGGNQPQHF. In DNA, the CDR3 is TGTGCCAGCAACCTCGTAGGGGGAGGGGGCAATCAGCCCCAGCATTTT.

The rearrangement links TRBV5-1 to TRBJ1-2, with D possibly being TRBD1 (5 bases). The V end was cut by 4 bases, the J end by 12 bases, with 16 bases between. CDR1 SGHRS and CDR2 YFSETQ come from the germline V gene. The CDR3 runs to 12 residues. As DNA, the CDR3 is TGCGCCAGCAGCCCGGCGGGCTGGGGGGACACCTTC. The encoded protein is CASSPAGWGDTF.

The chain joins TRBV6-6 to TRBJ1-6; 7 bases agree with TRBD1. This CDR3 has 15 residues. The germline V gene has CDR1 MNHNY and CDR2 SVGAGI (reference sequence). V shed 5 bases, J shed 8 bases, and the junction held 9 bases outside the gene matches. The CDR3: CASSTGQALDSPLHF. The CDR3 DNA is TGTGCCAGCAGTACTGGACAGGCTTTGGATTCACCCCTCCACTTT.

This sequence joins TRBV5-1 and TRBJ2-2, with D perhaps matching TRBD2 (6 bases). The V gene's germline CDR1 is SGHRS and CDR2 YFSETQ. The CDR3 totals 16 residues. V shed 7 bases and J shed 1 base, with 17 bases lying between them. The CDR3, as DNA: TGCGCCAGCGGAAACCCCTACGGGGGGAACACCGGGGAGCTGTTTTTT. The encoded protein is CASGNPYGGNTGELFF.

The chain employs TRBV4-1 and TRBJ1-6, with D hard to call. The CDR3 sequence is 17 residues long. Germline V lookup: CDR1 MGHRA, CDR2 YSYEKL. The V end lost 0 bases, the J end lost 9 bases, and 18 bases lay between the germline ends. The CDR3 region is CASSQDGLFTWISPLHF. The CDR3 bases are TGCGCCAGCAGCCAAGATGGACTTTTTACTTGGATTTCACCCCTCCACTTT.

This chain uses TRBV16 with TRBJ2-5, with 7 bases lining up with TRBD1. The germline CDR1 and CDR2 sequences are KGHSY and FQNENV. The J segment lost 5 bases and the V segment lost 5 bases, leaving 5 bases of the junction unmatched. The CDR3 has 13 amino acids. CDR3 loop: CASSGDRAETQYF. Written as DNA, the CDR3 is TGTGCCAGCAGCGGTGACAGGGCTGAGACCCAGTACTTC.

The chain recombines TRBV4-2 with TRBJ2-2; D possibly corresponds to TRBD1 (6 bases). CDR3 length: 16 residues. Between the trimmed V and J ends, which lost 2 bases and 6 bases, there was a span of 16 bases. The germline gives CDR1 LGHNA, CDR2 YNFKEQ. The CDR3 DNA is TGTGCCAGCAGCCAACGGTCCGGGACACAGTCCGGGGAGCTGTTTTTT. This encodes CASSQRSGTQSGELFF.

V usage is TRBV7-9 and J usage is TRBJ2-3, with TRBD2 matching 9 bases. V dropped 7 bases and J dropped 4; count of bases not matched to a gene: 9. The CDR3 is made up of 15 amino acids. Germline V CDR1 and CDR2: SEHNR, FQNEAQ (reference sequence). The CDR3, as DNA: TGTGCCAGCAATACCGGGACTAGCCTGGCAGATACGCAGTATTTT. This encodes CASNTGTSLADTQYF.

The chain combines TRBV2 with TRBJ2-1; 7 bases map to TRBD2. Germline assignment: CDR1 SNHLY and CDR2 FYNNEI. V lost 3 bases, J lost 8 bases, and 7 bases stayed unmatched. This CDR3 region has 14 residues. For the CDR3, the DNA is TGTGCCAGCAGTGAGAGGGACTATGGGTATGAGCAGTTCTTC. It encodes CASSERDYGYEQFF.

This clone appeared a single time. The rearrangement uses TRBV11-3 and TRBJ2-1; 8 positions agree with TRBD1. Trimming cost V 0 bases and J 2 bases; bases outside gene matches: 3. The CDR3 length is 16 residues. CDR1 and CDR2 from the germline V gene are SGHNT and YENEEA. CDR3 nucleotide sequence: TGTGCCAGCAGCTTAGACGGACAGGGAACCTACAATGAGCAGTTCTTC. This translates into CASSLDGQGTYNEQFF.

V gene TRBV29-1 combines with J gene TRBJ2-5; TRBD1 agrees at 7 bases. The ends lost 8 bases at V and 3 bases at J; junction bases unmatched: 3. The CDR3 covers 11 residues. Looked up from germline, CDR1 is SQVTM and CDR2 is ANQGSEA. The CDR3 reads CSYGTEETQYF. CDR3 in DNA: TGCAGCTATGGGACAGAAGAGACCCAGTACTTC.

The chain recombines TRBV7-3 with TRBJ2-1, with 7 nucleotides matching TRBD1. Trimming cost V 5 bases and J 6 bases; bases outside gene matches: 10. The CDR3 consists of 15 residues. Germline loops: CDR1 SGHTA, CDR2 FQGTGA. The CDR3 coding sequence is TGTGCCAGCAGCCACCCCGGACAGGAGCGCAATGAGCAGTTCTTC. It codes for CASSHPGQERNEQFF. The complete variable domain, with remaining parts taken from reference TRBV7-3 and TRBJ2-1, reads GAGVSQTPSNKVTEKGKYVELRCDPISGHTALYWYRQSLGQGPEFLIYFQGTGAADDSGLPNDRFFAVRPEGSVSTLKIQRTERGDSAVYLCASSHPGQERNEQFFGPGTRLTVL.

The rearrangement uses TRBV21-1 and TRBJ2-3; the DNA was not used to check the table's D call, TRBD1. TRBV21-1 is noted as a pseudogene. This CDR3 is built from 18 residues. This CDR3 reads CATQGSCRQGARPDTQYF. CDR3 sequence (DNA): TGTGCCACCCAAGGCTCCTGCAGACAGGGGGCCCGGCCAGATACGCAGTATTTT.

The chain joins TRBV5-1 to TRBJ1-2; 8 bases match TRBD1. This CDR3 spans 16 amino acids. The junction had 11 bases not matched to a gene; V was cut back by 3 bases and J by 4 bases. Looked up from germline, CDR1 is SGHRS and CDR2 is YFSETQ. CDR3 sequence reads: CASSYTTGGSGYGYTF. Here the CDR3 DNA reads TGCGCCAGCAGCTATACTACAGGGGGATCGGGCTATGGCTACACCTTC. Full variable domain (remainder filled in from reference TRBV5-1 and TRBJ1-2): KAGVTQTPRYLIKTRGQQVTLSCSPISGHRSVSWYQQTPGQGLQFLFEYFSETQRNKGNFPGRFSGRQFSNSRSEMNVSTLELGDSALYLCASSYTTGGSGYGYTFGSGTRLTVV.

The J gene is TRBJ1-3, the V gene TRBV7-9; D gene ambiguous. The CDR3 is 15 residues long. Germline values: CDR1 SEHNR, CDR2 FQNEAQ (reference sequence). The CDR3 DNA sequence: TGTGCTTCGATTATGGGCACGATGCCTGGAAACACCATATATTTT. Its translation: CASIMGTMPGNTIYF.